This note documents a single T cell receptor beta chain sequence. Antigen: not known. The data are from a study of shared clonotypes between healthy human individuals. Across the study: Plates per donor: three CD4 naive, three CD4 memory, two CD8 naive, one CD8 memory. Overall study results and limits: Compared with clonotypes that all four donors shared, non-shared clonotypes had lower generation probabilities. Naive subsets generally had larger estimated richness than memory subsets.

An even split of each subset's genomic DNA across several immunoSEQ plates was performed. Sequencing used immunoSEQ multiplex PCR; TCRdb keeps in-frame clones, though not all of them. The sample carries hundreds of thousands of clones, less than 85% recorded once. The V and J ends lost 4 bases and 7 bases, in that order; junction bases with no gene match: 13. Germline lookup yields CDR1 SGHNT and CDR2 YYREEE (reference sequence). The CDR3 consists of 17 residues. This TCR was sampled from a woman in her 30s in good health. Source material: memory CD4+ T cells sorted from blood. The subset was: CD45RA-negative fraction. The V and J genes are TRBV5-4 and TRBJ1-6, with 8 nucleotides matching TRBD1. In DNA, the CDR3 is TGTGCCAGCAGCCAAGATTTCGCAGGGGGCTCAAATTCACCCCTCCACTTT. The encoded protein is CASSQDFAGGSNSPLHF.